This passage covers 12 T cell receptor beta chains from one sample sequenced in a study of blood T cell repertoires in COVID-19. Produced via immunoSEQ multiplex PCR; TCRdb's table is partial and in-frame only. This sample has about 68,000 clones; approximately 85% occur once, and the top ten carry 20% to 25%. The sequenced sample consisted of peripheral blood. The receptor source for this set is a man between 45 and 60 years old with acute or convalescent COVID-19.

The V gene is TRBV25-1, the J gene TRBJ1-2; 7 bases agree with TRBD1. The CDR3 extends over 12 amino acids. After removal of 5 bases from V and 6 bases from J, the junction contained 3 bases not matched to a gene. In germline, CDR1 is MGHDK, CDR2 SYGVNS. The DNA for the CDR3 is TGTGCCAGCAGTCGGACAGGAAATGGCTACACCTTC. Residues: CASSRTGNGYTF.

The chain recombines TRBV6-5 with TRBJ1-5; D unclear. CDR1 MNHEY and CDR2 SVGAGI come from the germline V gene. This CDR3 has 14 amino acids. Trimming removed 6 bases from V and 7 bases from J, with 16 bases in between. The CDR3 region is CASSPGEAGQPQHF. In DNA, the CDR3 is TGTGCCAGCAGCCCCGGGGAGGCGGGCCAGCCCCAGCATTTT.

The V and J genes are TRBV5-4 and TRBJ1-2; D is undetermined. Germline CDR1 is SGHNT and CDR2 is YYREEE (reference sequence). Trimming pared 0 bases from V and 6 bases from J, leaving 6 bases between. The CDR3 is 12 amino acids. In DNA form, the CDR3 reads TGTGCCAGCAGCTTGGCGGGGAATGGCTACACCTTC. Protein sequence: CASSLAGNGYTF.

The rearrangement links TRBV2 to TRBJ2-1; 7 bases line up with TRBD1. The V and J ends lost 2 bases and 0 bases, in that order; junction bases with no gene match: 4. This CDR3 is built from 16 residues. In germline, CDR1 is SNHLY, CDR2 FYNNEI. This CDR3 reads CASSERAGGSYNEQFF. The CDR3 bases are TGTGCCAGCAGTGAAAGGGCAGGGGGCTCCTACAATGAGCAGTTCTTC.

By share of the sample, this clone is medium-sized. The chain links TRBV7-8 to TRBJ1-2; 8 nucleotides match TRBD1. The trim removed 1 base at V and 7 bases at J, leaving 8 bases unmatched. Germline CDR1 SGHVS, CDR2 FQNEAQ. The CDR3 is 15 amino acids. The chain's CDR3 is CASSLGQGAFRGYTF. CDR3 bases: TGTGCCAGCAGCTTAGGGCAGGGGGCATTTCGTGGCTACACCTTC.

V and J are TRBV7-2 and TRBJ2-3; D unclear. The CDR3 consists of 14 residues. Germline CDR1 is SGHTA and CDR2 is FQGNSA. The V end was cut by 1 base, the J end by 3 bases, with 8 bases between. The chain's CDR3 is CASSLGPRTDTQYF. The CDR3 DNA reads TGTGCCAGCAGCTTAGGCCCGAGGACAGATACGCAGTATTTT. Combining the CDR3 with reference TRBV7-2 and TRBJ2-3 gives the whole variable domain GAGVSQSPSNKVTEKGKDVELRCDPISGHTALYWYRQSLGQGLEFLIYFQGNSAPDKSGLPSDRFSAERTGGSVSTLTIQRTQQEDSAVYLCASSLGPRTDTQYFGPGTRLTVL.

V and J are TRBV3-1 (or the pseudogene TRBV3-2) and TRBJ2-3; D gene unclear. V was shortened by 0 bases and J by 3 bases, with 7 bases between the two germline ends. The germline V gene encodes CDR1 LGHDT and CDR2 YNNKEL (reference sequence). This CDR3 contains 14 residues. The CDR3 loop is CASSQEPSTDTQYF. CDR3 coding DNA: TGTGCCAGCAGCCAAGAACCTAGTACAGATACGCAGTATTTT.

The V call is TRBV11-3, the J call TRBJ2-3; 8 bases fit TRBD2. Trimming removed 6 bases from V and 5 bases from J; junction bases left unmatched: 25. Germline V gene data show CDR1 as SGHNT and CDR2 as YENEEA. The CDR3 extends over 20 amino acids. The CDR3 DNA is TGTGCCAGCAGTTCCAGGCCCATGAGGGTTGGCGGGGGGCCTGGAGATACGCAGTATTTT. It encodes CASSSRPMRVGGGPGDTQYF.

The count of this clone is one. V and J are TRBV19 and TRBJ1-5; no firm D call. V dropped 3 bases and J dropped 5 bases, with 11 bases sitting between them. The CDR3 is made up of 14 amino acids. CDR1 and CDR2 (germline): LNHDA, SQIVND (reference sequence). For the CDR3, the DNA is TGTGCCAGTAGTATGACGGGGTCCCATCAGCCCCAGCATTTT. This encodes CASSMTGSHQPQHF. Full variable domain (rest looked up from reference TRBV19 and TRBJ1-5): DGGITQSPKYLFRKEGQNVTLSCEQNLNHDAMYWYRQDPGQGLRLIYYSQIVNDFQKGDIAEGYSVSREKKESFPLTVTSAQKNPTAFYLCASSMTGSHQPQHFGDGTRLSIL.

The chain recombines TRBV9 with TRBJ1-1; 7 bases fit TRBD1. V lost 3 bases and J lost 2; bases outside the gene matches: 4. This CDR3 region has 14 residues. In germline, CDR1 is SGDLS, CDR2 YYNGEE. The CDR3 region is CASSDGTANTEAFF. The DNA of the CDR3 is TGTGCCAGCAGCGACGGGACAGCCAACACTGAAGCTTTCTTT.

This clone appeared once. The rearrangement joins TRBV27 to TRBJ2-1, with 13 bases matching TRBD2. J gave up 8 bases and V 2 bases, and 6 bases lay outside the gene matches. The CDR3 runs 16 residues. Germline V gene lookup returns CDR1 MNHEY and CDR2 SMNVEV (reference sequence). DNA of the CDR3: TGTGCCAGCAGTTTAATACTAGCGGGGGGGCCGTATGAGCAGTTCTTC. Encoded protein: CASSLILAGGPYEQFF.

The J gene is TRBJ2-2, the V gene TRBV15; D not certain. V lost 3 bases to trimming and J lost 5 bases, with 4 bases between them. Germline V CDR1 and CDR2: LNHNV, YYDKDF (reference sequence). The CDR3 length is 12 residues. CDR3 sequence reads: CATSRATGELFF. In DNA form, the CDR3 reads TGTGCCACCAGCAGGGCTACCGGGGAGCTGTTTTTT.